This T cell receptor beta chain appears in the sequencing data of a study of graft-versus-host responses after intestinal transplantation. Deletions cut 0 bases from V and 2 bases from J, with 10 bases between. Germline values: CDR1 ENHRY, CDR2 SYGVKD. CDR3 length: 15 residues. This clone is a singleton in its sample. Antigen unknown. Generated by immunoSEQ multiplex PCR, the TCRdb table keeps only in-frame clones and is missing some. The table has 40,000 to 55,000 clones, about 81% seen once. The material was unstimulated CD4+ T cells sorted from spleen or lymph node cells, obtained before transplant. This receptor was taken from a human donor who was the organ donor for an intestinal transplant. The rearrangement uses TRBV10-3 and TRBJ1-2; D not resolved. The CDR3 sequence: CAISESVSDNYGYTF. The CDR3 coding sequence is TGTGCCATCAGTGAGTCAGTTAGTGACAACTATGGCTACACCTTC.